This T cell receptor beta chain was sequenced during a study of cytotoxic CD8 clonotypes in ibrutinib-treated CLL. Study conclusions and caveats: Clonality increased at ibrutinib response and stayed stable in sustained remission. At progression, however, it fell back toward baseline.

Assay: immunoSEQ multiplex PCR; the TCRdb copy retains only in-frame clones and omits some. The sample holds hundreds of thousands of clones; 70% are singletons and the top ten take approximately 15%. As input for TCR beta libraries, around 2 micrograms of genomic DNA came from cryopreserved PBMCs. Germline CDR1 reads SGHRS; CDR2 reads YFSETQ. This CDR3 has 14 amino acids. Trimming cost V 4 bases and J 0 bases, with 8 bases left between them. The sample holds one count of this clone. As yet, its antigen is unknown. The material was PBMCs, obtained after 24 months of ibrutinib treatment. The V gene is TRBV5-1, the J gene TRBJ1-5; no firm D call. The TCR comes from a human donor with chronic lymphocytic leukemia. The CDR3 nucleotides are TGCGCCAGCAGCCCGGACGGTAGCAATCAGCCCCAGCATTTT. This codes for CASSPDGSNQPQHF.